This T cell receptor (beta chain) stems from a study of blood T cell repertoires in COVID-19. Study background: PBMCs, B-cell-depleted T cells, or T cells provided the cDNA or gDNA that made up the material.

In the authors' methods: Reference gene primer amplification in the assay estimated nucleated cell counts. Sequencing used immunoSEQ multiplex PCR; TCRdb keeps in-frame clones, though not all of them. V, J and clone size are taken as reported in that table, and D and trimming were inferred from the DNA itself. The repertoire holds over 150,000 clones, roughly four fifths seen once, with around 7.3% in the top ten. It was during active infection that Seattle patients were enrolled and then longitudinally followed. The CDR3 extends over 14 amino acids. The germline gives CDR1 SGHAT, CDR2 FQNNGV. Trimming left V 1 base short and J 2 bases short, with 7 bases between. This clone was seen a few times.

The chain is built from TRBV11-2 and TRBJ2-3; D not certain. The sequencing sample was made of peripheral blood. This receptor was taken from a woman in her seventies with COVID-19, enrolled during active disease. CDR3 bases: TGTGCCAGCAGCTTAGTGAGCGTCACAGATACGCAGTATTTT. Amino acid sequence: CASSLVSVTDTQYF.